The entry that follows covers one TCR beta chain sequence. Cohorts were based on clinical histories the participants reported. Cohort 3 recovered donors had two negative PCRs, clearance, or symptom resolution. The data stem from a study of blood T cell repertoires in COVID-19. Study summary: The analysed material was cDNA or gDNA that came from T cells, B-cell-depleted T cells, or PBMCs.

Produced via immunoSEQ multiplex PCR; TCRdb's table is partial and in-frame only. This table has approximately 380,000 clones, about 88% appearing once. This receptor was taken from a young woman who had recovered from COVID-19. Sequencing was done on a sample of PBMCs or T cells enriched from blood (not recorded which).

CDR3 sequence reads: CASSSEDRGDSPLHF. The CDR3, as DNA: TGTGCCAGTAGTTCGGAGGACAGGGGGGATTCACCCCTCCACTTT. The rearrangement links TRBV19 to TRBJ1-6; 10 positions match TRBD1. Germline CDR1 and CDR2: LNHDA and SQIVND (reference sequence). With 5 bases clipped from V and 8 bases from J, the junction kept 6 bases outside the gene matches. CDR3 length equals 15 residues.